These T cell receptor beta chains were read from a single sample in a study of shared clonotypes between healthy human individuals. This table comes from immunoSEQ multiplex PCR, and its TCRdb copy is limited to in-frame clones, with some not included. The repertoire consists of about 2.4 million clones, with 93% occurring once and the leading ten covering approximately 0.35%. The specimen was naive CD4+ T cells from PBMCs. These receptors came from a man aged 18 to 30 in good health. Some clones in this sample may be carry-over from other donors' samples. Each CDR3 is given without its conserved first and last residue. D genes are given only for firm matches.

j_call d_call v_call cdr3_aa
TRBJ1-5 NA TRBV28 ASSLWSDNQPQH
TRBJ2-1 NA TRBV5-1 ASSLERGTELYNEQF
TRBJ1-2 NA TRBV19 ASSILQDYGYT
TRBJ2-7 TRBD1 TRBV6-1 ASSGTGGSYEQY
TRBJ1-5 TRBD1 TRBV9 ASSGGETGVQPQH
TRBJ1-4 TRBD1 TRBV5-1 ASSARWTGRNEKLF
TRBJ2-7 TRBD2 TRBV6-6 ASSRGGSSYEQY
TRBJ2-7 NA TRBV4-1 ASSQVPVGAPSGEQY
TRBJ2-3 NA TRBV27 ASSTRGDTQY
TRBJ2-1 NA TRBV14 ASSQDVGRRDEQF
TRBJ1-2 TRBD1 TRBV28 ASSPLTGPYGYT
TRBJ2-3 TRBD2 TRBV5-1 ASSLMIAGGEDTQY
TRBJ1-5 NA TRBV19 ASTGNMGNQPQH
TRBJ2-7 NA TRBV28 ASSISYEQY
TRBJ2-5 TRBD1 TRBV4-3 ASSQTGTGRETQY
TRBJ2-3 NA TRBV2 ASSDIRFGHYTDTQY
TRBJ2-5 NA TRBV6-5 ASTLQETQY
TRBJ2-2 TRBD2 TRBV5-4 ASKRSGTRVGTGELF
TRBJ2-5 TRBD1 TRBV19 ASSIPSGGSLETQY
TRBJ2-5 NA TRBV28 ASSLGGLQETQY
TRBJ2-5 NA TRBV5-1 ASSSPTGGGQETQY
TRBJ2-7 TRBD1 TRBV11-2 ASSKDRPNEQY
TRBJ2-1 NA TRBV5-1 ASSRVAVSSYNEQF
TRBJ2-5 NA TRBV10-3 AISESGAAETQY
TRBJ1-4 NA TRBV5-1 ASSLVDRTFATNEKLF
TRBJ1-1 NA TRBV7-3 ASSMSNTEAF
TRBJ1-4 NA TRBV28 ASSFFLGKLF
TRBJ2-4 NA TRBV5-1 ASSLVDAGVKNIQY
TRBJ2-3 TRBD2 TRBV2 ASRPLAGSTDTQY
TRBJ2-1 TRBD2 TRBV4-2 ASSQVTSGEQF
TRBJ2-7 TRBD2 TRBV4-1 ASSQDKASGYYEQY
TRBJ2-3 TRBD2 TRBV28 ASSPGTRGTDTQY
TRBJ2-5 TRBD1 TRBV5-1 ASSSTGGQAYQETQY
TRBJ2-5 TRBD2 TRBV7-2 ASSLWLAGVETQY
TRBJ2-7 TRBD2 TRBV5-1 ASSSPGTSGSPTSYEQY
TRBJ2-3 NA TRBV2 ASSVPSTDTQY
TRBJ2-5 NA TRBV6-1 ASSEGRETQY
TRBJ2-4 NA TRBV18 ASSAAVPKNIQY
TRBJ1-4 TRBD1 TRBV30 AWSVQGASTNEKLF
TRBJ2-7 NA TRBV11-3 ASSRPTQRL
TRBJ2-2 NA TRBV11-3 ASSLDLGELF
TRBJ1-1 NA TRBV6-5 ASRTWNTEAF
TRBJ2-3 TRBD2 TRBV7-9 ASSLELGGAQY
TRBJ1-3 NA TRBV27 ASSLSRHRNTIY
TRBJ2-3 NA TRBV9 ASSVQGRGTDTQY
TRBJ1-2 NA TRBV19 ASSNSRYGYT
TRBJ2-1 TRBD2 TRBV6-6 ASSYRLAGEREQF
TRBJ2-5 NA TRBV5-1 ASVGLDIQETQY
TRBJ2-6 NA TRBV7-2 ASSSRSGANVLT
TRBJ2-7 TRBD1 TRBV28 ASSLRLGQAIPSYEQY
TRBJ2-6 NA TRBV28 ASQGRDSGANVLT
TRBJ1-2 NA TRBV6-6 ASSAGDYGYT
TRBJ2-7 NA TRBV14 ASSQAVWGSSYEQY
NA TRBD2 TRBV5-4 ASSSRTSRRSSYEQY
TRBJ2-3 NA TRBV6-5 ASSYSQGMDTQY